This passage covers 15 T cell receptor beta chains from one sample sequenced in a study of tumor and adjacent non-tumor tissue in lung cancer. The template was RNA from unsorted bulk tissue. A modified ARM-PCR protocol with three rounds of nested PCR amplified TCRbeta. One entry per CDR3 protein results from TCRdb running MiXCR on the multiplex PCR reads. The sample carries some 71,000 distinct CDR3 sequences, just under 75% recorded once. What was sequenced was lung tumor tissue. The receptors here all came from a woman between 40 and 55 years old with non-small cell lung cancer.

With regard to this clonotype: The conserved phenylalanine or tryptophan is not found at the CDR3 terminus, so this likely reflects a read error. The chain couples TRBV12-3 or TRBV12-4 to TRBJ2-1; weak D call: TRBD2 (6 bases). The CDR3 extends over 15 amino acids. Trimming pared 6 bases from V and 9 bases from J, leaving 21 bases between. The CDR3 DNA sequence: TGTGCCAGCAGCCCGGAACTGGGGGGAATGGGTGAGCAGTTCTTA. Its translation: CASSPELGGMGEQFL.

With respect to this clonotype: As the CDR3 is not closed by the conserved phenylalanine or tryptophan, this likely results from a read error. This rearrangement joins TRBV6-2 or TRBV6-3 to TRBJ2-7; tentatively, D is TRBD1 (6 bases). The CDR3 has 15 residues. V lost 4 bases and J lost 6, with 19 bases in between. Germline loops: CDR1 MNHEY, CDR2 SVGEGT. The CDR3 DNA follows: TGTGCCAGCAGTTTCATGAATCTGATAGGGGGCGAGCAGTACATC. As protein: CASSFMNLIGGEQYI.

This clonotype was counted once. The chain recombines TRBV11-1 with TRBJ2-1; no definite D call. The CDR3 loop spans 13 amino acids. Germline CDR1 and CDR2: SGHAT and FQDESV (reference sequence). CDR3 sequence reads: CSNSSHSGWDQFF. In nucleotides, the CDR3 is TGTTCCAACAGCTCACACAGTGGATGGGATCAGTTCTTC.

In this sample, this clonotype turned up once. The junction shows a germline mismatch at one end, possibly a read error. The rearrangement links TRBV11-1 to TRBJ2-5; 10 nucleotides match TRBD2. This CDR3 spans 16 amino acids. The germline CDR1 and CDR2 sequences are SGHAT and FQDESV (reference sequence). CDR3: CASSLASLAGVEAQYF. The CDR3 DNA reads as TGTGCCAGCAGTTTAGCTAGCCTAGCGGGGGTAGAGGCCCAGTACTTC.

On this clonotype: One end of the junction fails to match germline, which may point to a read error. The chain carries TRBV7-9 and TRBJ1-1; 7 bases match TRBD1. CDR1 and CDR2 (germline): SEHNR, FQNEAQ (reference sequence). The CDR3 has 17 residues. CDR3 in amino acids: CASSFARPGGLNTGAFF. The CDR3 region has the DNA TGTGCTAGCAGCTTCGCCAGACCAGGGGGGCTCAATACTGGAGCCTTCTTT.

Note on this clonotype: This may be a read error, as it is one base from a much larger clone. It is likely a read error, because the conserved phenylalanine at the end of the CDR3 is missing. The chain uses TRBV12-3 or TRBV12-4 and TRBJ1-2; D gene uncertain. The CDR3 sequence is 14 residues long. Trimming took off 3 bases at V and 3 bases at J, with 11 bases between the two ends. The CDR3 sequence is CASSLAGFDYGYTL. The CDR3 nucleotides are TGTGCCAGCAGTTTGGCGGGATTCGACTATGGCTACACCCTC.

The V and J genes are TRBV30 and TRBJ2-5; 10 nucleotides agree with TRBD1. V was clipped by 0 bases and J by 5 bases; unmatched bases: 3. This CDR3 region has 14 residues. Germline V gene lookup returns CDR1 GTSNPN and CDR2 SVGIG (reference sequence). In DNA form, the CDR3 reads TGTGCCTGGAGTGTAGGGACAGGGGCCGAGACCCAGTACTTC. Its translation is CAWSVGTGAETQYF.

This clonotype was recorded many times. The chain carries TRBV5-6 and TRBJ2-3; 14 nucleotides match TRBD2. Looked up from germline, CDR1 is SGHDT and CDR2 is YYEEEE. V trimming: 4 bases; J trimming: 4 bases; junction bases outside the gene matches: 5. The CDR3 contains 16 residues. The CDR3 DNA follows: TGTGCCAGCAGCCTGGGACTAGCGGGAGTTGCAGATACGCAGTATTTT. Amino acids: CASSLGLAGVADTQYF.

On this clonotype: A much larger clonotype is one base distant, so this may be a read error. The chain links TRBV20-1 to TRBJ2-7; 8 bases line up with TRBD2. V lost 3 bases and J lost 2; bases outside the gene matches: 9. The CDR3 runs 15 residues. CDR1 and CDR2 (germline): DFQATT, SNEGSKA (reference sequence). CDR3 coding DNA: TGCAGTGCTAGGGTGTCTAGCGGGCCCCCCTACGAGCAGTACTTC. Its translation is CSARVSSGPPYEQYF.

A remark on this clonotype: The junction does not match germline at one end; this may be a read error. CDR3 sequence (DNA): TGCGCCAGCAGAGGACTAGCGAGGACACAAGGGACCCAGTACTTC. This codes for CASRGLARTQGTQYF. V is TRBV10-2 and J is TRBJ2-5; 9 bases align to TRBD2. The CDR3 has 15 amino acids. The germline gives CDR1 WSHSY, CDR2 SAAADI.

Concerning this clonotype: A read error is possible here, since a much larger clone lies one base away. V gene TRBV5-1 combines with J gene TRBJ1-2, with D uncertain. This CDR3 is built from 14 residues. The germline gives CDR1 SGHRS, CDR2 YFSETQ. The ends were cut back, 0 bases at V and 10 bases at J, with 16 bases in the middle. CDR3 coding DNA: TGCGCCAGCAGCTTGGCCGGGCAGGACTCTGACTACACCTTC. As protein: CASSLAGQDSDYTF.

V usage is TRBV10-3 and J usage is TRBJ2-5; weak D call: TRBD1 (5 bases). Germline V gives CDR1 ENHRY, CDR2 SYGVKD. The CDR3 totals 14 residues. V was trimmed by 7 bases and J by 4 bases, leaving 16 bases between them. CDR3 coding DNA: TGTGCCATCAAAACACCAGGGAATGGAGAGACCCAGTACTTC. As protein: CAIKTPGNGETQYF.

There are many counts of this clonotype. CDR3 sequence (DNA): TGTGCCAGCGGAAAATCCGGGACAGGGGCCGCTGGTGGCGGCTACACCTTC. Translated, it gives CASGKSGTGAAGGGYTF. The chain is built from TRBV6-1 and TRBJ1-2, with TRBD1 identical over 10 bases. In germline, CDR1 is MNHNS, CDR2 SASEGT. This CDR3 contains 17 residues. The ends lost 8 bases at V and 8 bases at J; junction bases unmatched: 20.

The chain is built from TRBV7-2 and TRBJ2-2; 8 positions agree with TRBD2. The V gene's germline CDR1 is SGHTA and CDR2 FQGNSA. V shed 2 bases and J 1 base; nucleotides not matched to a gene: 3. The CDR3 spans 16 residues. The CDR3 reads CASSLRRGVNTGELFF. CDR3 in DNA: TGTGCCAGCAGCTTAAGGCGGGGGGTGAACACCGGGGAGCTGTTTTTT. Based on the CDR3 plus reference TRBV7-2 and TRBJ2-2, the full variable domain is GAGVSQSPSNKVTEKGKDVELRCDPISGHTALYWYRQSLGQGLEFLIYFQGNSAPDKSGLPSDRFSAERTGGSVSTLTIQRTQQEDSAVYLCASSLRRGVNTGELFFGEGSRLTVL.

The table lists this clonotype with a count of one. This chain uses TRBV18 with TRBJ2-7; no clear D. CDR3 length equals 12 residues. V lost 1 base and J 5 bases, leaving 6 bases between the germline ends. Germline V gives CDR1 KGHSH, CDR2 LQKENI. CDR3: CASSPHNHEQYF. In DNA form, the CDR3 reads TGTGCCAGCTCACCACATAACCACGAGCAGTACTTC.